What follows are 10 T cell receptor beta chains derived from one specimen sequenced in a study of glioma-infiltrating T cells after dendritic cell vaccination. The method was immunoSEQ multiplex PCR; TCRdb's version includes in-frame clones alone and lacks a portion of them. The data hold over 90,000 clones, with over 80% observed a single time. Time point in this sample: after dendritic cell vaccination, including at tumor progression/relapse. The sample in question was blood, obtained after dendritic cell vaccination. The receptors come from a human donor with glioblastoma.

V gene TRBV18 combines with J gene TRBJ2-2, with D possibly TRBD1 on 5 matching bases. Germline V gene lookup returns CDR1 KGHSH and CDR2 LQKENI. V shed 1 base and J shed 5 bases, with 8 bases lying between them. The CDR3 is 14 residues long. CDR3 protein: CASSPQGETGELFF. For the CDR3, the DNA is TGTGCCAGCTCACCACAAGGGGAAACCGGGGAGCTGTTTTTT.

The V and J genes are TRBV2 and TRBJ1-2; 7 nucleotides agree with TRBD1. The length of the CDR3 is 15 residues. J was trimmed by 8 bases and V by 0 bases; bases with no gene match: 9. The germline V gene has CDR1 SNHLY and CDR2 FYNNEI. CDR3 in amino acids: CASSEAFRAGGGYTF. The CDR3 bases are TGTGCCAGCAGTGAAGCGTTCAGGGCAGGGGGAGGCTACACCTTC.

This clone was counted once. The V gene is TRBV28, the J gene TRBJ2-1; 13 nucleotides align to TRBD2. After removal of 4 bases from V and 7 bases from J, the junction contained 10 bases not matched to a gene. This CDR3 region has 17 residues. Per the germline V gene, CDR1 is MDHEN and CDR2 is SYDVKM. CDR3 sequence (DNA): TGTGCCAGCAGTTCCTCACGACTAGCGGGAGGTCGTAATGAGCAGTTCTTC. It specifies CASSSSRLAGGRNEQFF.

The rearrangement uses TRBV27 and TRBJ2-5; 8 nucleotides match TRBD2. J lost 5 bases, V lost 5 bases, and 7 bases had no gene match. The germline CDR1 and CDR2 sequences are MNHEY and SMNVEV (reference sequence). The CDR3 sequence is 14 residues long. The CDR3 DNA follows: TGTGCCAGCAGTATCTATAGCGGGACTGAGACCCAGTACTTC. It encodes CASSIYSGTETQYF.

This clone occurred once. The rearrangement uses TRBV28 and TRBJ1-1; TRBD1 is a possible D gene (6 bases). CDR3 size: 13 residues. The germline CDR1 and CDR2 sequences are MDHEN and SYDVKM. V was clipped by 7 bases and J by 1 base, with 10 bases between them. The CDR3 reads CASNLGGNTEAFF. The CDR3, as DNA: TGTGCCAGCAACCTAGGGGGGAACACTGAAGCTTTCTTT.

The chain is built from TRBV29-1 and TRBJ2-3; 11 positions match TRBD2. The ends lost 3 bases at V and 4 bases at J; junction bases unmatched: 9. Germline CDR1 SQVTM, CDR2 ANQGSEA. CDR3 length: 16 residues. The CDR3 DNA reads TGCAGCGTTGACAGCGTACTAGCGGGAGTCCCAGATACGCAGTATTTT. As protein: CSVDSVLAGVPDTQYF.

V is TRBV19 and J is TRBJ1-5; TRBD1 is a possible D gene (5 bases). The CDR3 runs 14 residues. Trimming pared 3 bases from V and 7 bases from J, leaving 13 bases between. CDR1 and CDR2 (germline): LNHDA, SQIVND (reference sequence). Here the CDR3 DNA reads TGTGCCAGTAGTATGCCAGGGAAGGTGCAGCCCCAGCATTTT. Translation gives CASSMPGKVQPQHF.

The chain uses TRBV30 and TRBJ1-1; D is perhaps TRBD1 (6 bases). The V gene's germline CDR1 is GTSNPN and CDR2 SVGIG (reference sequence). CDR3 length: 11 residues. The ends were cut back, 4 bases at V and 11 bases at J, with 14 bases in the middle. This chain's CDR3 is CAWILQGVAFF. DNA for the CDR3: TGTGCCTGGATCTTACAGGGCGTCGCTTTCTTT.

This chain joins TRBV7-9 and TRBJ1-1, with D perhaps matching TRBD1 (5 bases). V lost 7 bases to trimming and J lost 5 bases, with 14 bases between them. The CDR3 runs to 13 residues. Germline CDR1 and CDR2: SEHNR and FQNEAQ (reference sequence). The CDR3 region has the DNA TGTGCCAGCACCGTTCTCACAGGTACTGAAGCTTTCTTT. Its protein product is CASTVLTGTEAFF.

This chain links TRBV28 with TRBJ1-1; the D gene is possibly TRBD1 (5 bases). In germline, CDR1 is MDHEN, CDR2 SYDVKM. The V end was cut by 3 bases, the J end by 1 base, with 12 bases between. This CDR3 comprises 15 residues. CDR3 loop: CASSFFQGGNTEAFF. The CDR3 nucleotides read TGTGCCAGCAGTTTTTTTCAGGGTGGGAACACTGAAGCTTTCTTT. Supplemented by reference TRBV28 and TRBJ1-1, the full variable domain reads DVKVTQSSRYLVKRTGEKVFLECVQDMDHENMFWYRQDPGLGLRLIYFSYDVKMKEKGDIPEGYSVSREKKERFSLILESASTNQTSMYLCASSFFQGGNTEAFFGQGTRLTVV.